The 27 T cell receptor beta chains reported below all come from one sample, sequenced in a study of T-cell reconstitution after alpha-beta-depleted transplantation in children. During its preparation, the TCRbeta library received unique molecular identifiers. From the PCR reads, TCRdb called clonotypes with MiXCR, one entry per CDR3 protein. The sample carries more than 200,000 distinct CDR3 sequences, approximately 9.8% recorded once. The sequences come from PBMCs from the stem cell graft donor, collected from the stem cell graft. Receptors originate from a human donor who donated a stem cell graft to a child with SCID.

This clonotype turned up a few times. V and J are TRBV30 and TRBJ2-7, with D perhaps TRBD2 (5 bases). The CDR3 length is 11 residues. Looked up from germline, CDR1 is GTSNPN and CDR2 is SVGIG (reference sequence). V was clipped by 5 bases and J by 1 base, with 6 bases between them. The CDR3, as DNA: TGTGCCTGGGGCGGGTCCTACGAGCAGTACTTC. Translating gives CAWGGSYEQYF.

This clonotype was seen many times. V gene TRBV28 combines with J gene TRBJ2-2; 8 nucleotides align to TRBD2. V lost 4 bases and J lost 3; bases outside the gene matches: 10. The CDR3 runs to 17 residues. CDR1 and CDR2 from the germline V gene are MDHEN and SYDVKM. The CDR3 protein is CASSSPAGTSYTGELFF. The CDR3 coding sequence is TGTGCCAGCAGTTCACCTGCCGGGACTAGTTACACCGGGGAGCTGTTTTTT.

This clonotype appeared many times. In nucleotides, the CDR3 is TGCAGTGCTAGAGATGGGGCTAGCGGCACAGATACGCAGTATTTT. Protein: CSARDGASGTDTQYF. The chain couples TRBV20-1 to TRBJ2-3, with a possible D match to TRBD2 (6 bases). This CDR3 has 15 amino acids. Trimming pared 0 bases from V and 1 base from J, leaving 11 bases between. CDR1 is DFQATT, CDR2 SNEGSKA, per germline (reference sequence).

The table lists this clonotype with many counts. The V gene is TRBV12-3 or TRBV12-4, the J gene TRBJ2-5, with 12 nucleotides matching TRBD2. Trimming at V came to 0 bases and at J to 10 bases, leaving 12 bases not matched to a gene. This CDR3 has 17 amino acids. CDR3 loop: CASSLASLAGGPLDQYF. CDR3 nucleotides: TGTGCCAGCAGTTTAGCATCACTAGCGGGGGGACCCTTAGACCAGTACTTC.

This clonotype was observed at least ten times. The chain employs TRBV19 and TRBJ2-2, with D uncertain. V lost 6 bases, J lost 8 bases, and 16 bases lay in between. CDR1 is LNHDA, CDR2 SQIVND, per germline (reference sequence). The CDR3 length is 14 residues. The CDR3 DNA reads TGTGCCAGTAGAGTTGACTCCCAAACGGGGGAGCTGTTTTTT. Amino acids: CASRVDSQTGELFF.

This clonotype was found many times. The rearrangement uses TRBV7-9 and TRBJ2-1; D could derive from TRBD1 or TRBD2 (5 bases each). V lost 5 bases and J 10 bases, leaving 21 bases between the germline ends. The CDR3 sequence is 15 residues long. Per germline, CDR1 SEHNR and CDR2 FQNEAQ (reference sequence). The CDR3 is CASSTDPREQGEQFF. The CDR3 nucleotides read TGTGCCAGCAGCACGGACCCAAGGGAGCAGGGAGAGCAGTTCTTC.

Comment on this clonotype: This may come from a read error, since a much larger clone is one base off. This chain joins TRBV20-1 and TRBJ1-1; D is possibly TRBD1 (5 bases). V was clipped by 4 bases and J by 2 bases, with 20 bases between them. Germline values: CDR1 DFQATT, CDR2 SNEGSKA (reference sequence). The length of the CDR3 is 16 residues. CDR3 in amino acids: CSATDQGSPTNTEAFF. The CDR3 DNA is TGCAGTGCTACAGATCAGGGCAGCCCAACCAACACTGAAGCTTTCTTT.

This clonotype was picked up many times. For the CDR3, the DNA is TGTGCCAGCAGGCTCGGGACTAGCGGGGCCAATGAGCAGTTCTTC. It yields the protein CASRLGTSGANEQFF. This chain links TRBV6-1 with TRBJ2-1, with 13 bases lining up with TRBD2. V shed 6 bases, J shed 6 bases, and the junction held 5 bases outside the gene matches. This CDR3 region has 15 residues. The germline gives CDR1 MNHNS, CDR2 SASEGT.

In the case of this clonotype: A read error may be the cause here, since a much bigger clone is one base away. The chain has TRBV18 and TRBJ2-1; D is unclear. Per germline, CDR1 KGHSH and CDR2 LQKENI. This CDR3 is built from 15 residues. For the CDR3, the DNA is TGTGCCAGCTCATTGAGTTCGACCTCCTACATTGAGCAGTTCTTC. Its translation is CASSLSSTSYIEQFF.

This clonotype has a count of ten or more. The genes are TRBV5-1 and TRBJ1-6; no definite D call. Trimming took off 0 bases at V and 10 bases at J, with 8 bases between the two ends. CDR1 SGHRS and CDR2 YFSETQ come from the germline V gene. The CDR3 extends over 13 amino acids. The CDR3 loop reads CASSLDPQSPLHF. The CDR3 DNA follows: TGCGCCAGCAGCTTGGACCCCCAGTCACCCCTCCACTTT.

In its sample, this clonotype was seen many times. The chain is built from TRBV12-3 or TRBV12-4 and TRBJ1-1, with D unclear. Trimming removed 8 bases at V and 2 bases at J, with 12 bases between. This CDR3 is 13 amino acids long. The CDR3: CASRSGFNTEAFF. The CDR3 coding sequence is TGTGCCAGCCGTTCGGGATTTAACACTGAAGCTTTCTTT.

This clonotype was recorded many times. V is TRBV2 and J is TRBJ1-1; TRBD1 agrees at 8 bases. Germline V gene data show CDR1 as SNHLY and CDR2 as FYNNEI. J lost 4 bases, V lost 8 bases, and 9 bases had no gene match. The length of the CDR3 is 14 residues. As DNA, the CDR3 is TGTGCCAGCCTCCAGGGGGCGAAGGGCACTGAAGCTTTCTTT. Translated, it gives CASLQGAKGTEAFF.

This clonotype was seen many times. The genes are TRBV20-1 and TRBJ2-1; the D gene is possibly TRBD2 (5 bases). Germline assignment: CDR1 DFQATT and CDR2 SNEGSKA (reference sequence). V dropped 3 bases and J dropped 4 bases, with 13 bases sitting between them. This CDR3 comprises 14 residues. The CDR3 protein is CSASAAGRYNEQFF. DNA for the CDR3: TGCAGTGCTAGTGCGGCGGGTCGATACAATGAGCAGTTCTTC.

This clonotype was seen many times. The CDR3 here is CASSSRTDSIYGYTF. The CDR3 region has the DNA TGTGCCAGCAGTTCACGGACGGATTCCATCTATGGCTACACCTTC. The chain employs TRBV12-3 or TRBV12-4 and TRBJ1-2; D unresolved. The CDR3 is made up of 15 amino acids. V was pared by 4 bases and J by 4 bases, with 16 bases between.

This clonotype was detected ten times or more. The rearrangement uses TRBV5-1 and TRBJ2-3; 11 nucleotides align to TRBD2. The germline CDR1 and CDR2 sequences are SGHRS and YFSETQ. The V segment lost 2 bases and the J segment 2 bases; nucleotides outside the gene matches: 4. The CDR3 totals 16 residues. The CDR3 coding sequence is TGCGCCAGCAGCTTTAGCGGGGGGGCCCCCACAGATACGCAGTATTTT. It is translated as CASSFSGGAPTDTQYF.

This clonotype has more than one count but fewer than ten. The chain combines TRBV20-1 with TRBJ2-5; the match to TRBD1 covers 8 bases. J lost 5 bases, V lost 3 bases, and 8 bases had no gene match. The CDR3 contains 14 residues. The V gene's germline CDR1 is DFQATT and CDR2 SNEGSKA (reference sequence). CDR3 amino acids: CSASLTGGRETQYF. CDR3 DNA: TGCAGTGCTAGCTTAACAGGGGGACGGGAGACCCAGTACTTC.

This clonotype has at least ten counts. The chain links TRBV5-1 to TRBJ1-5; 11 bases fit TRBD1. V lost 1 base, J lost 6 bases, and 3 bases stayed unmatched. Germline assignment: CDR1 SGHRS and CDR2 YFSETQ. The CDR3 covers 15 residues. The CDR3 loop reads CASSLLGTGGQPQHF. The CDR3 DNA reads as TGCGCCAGCAGCTTGCTGGGGACAGGGGGTCAGCCCCAGCATTTT. The variable domain in full, completed from reference TRBV5-1 and TRBJ1-5, reads KAGVTQTPRYLIKTRGQQVTLSCSPISGHRSVSWYQQTPGQGLQFLFEYFSETQRNKGNFPGRFSGRQFSNSRSEMNVSTLELGDSALYLCASSLLGTGGQPQHFGDGTRLSIL.

This clonotype was seen ten or more times. The chain uses TRBV7-2 and TRBJ2-2; D is ambiguous. This CDR3 has 12 residues. The V gene's germline CDR1 is SGHTA and CDR2 FQGNSA. Trimming stripped 2 bases from V and 6 bases from J, with 4 bases between. The CDR3 is CASSLRSGELFF. CDR3 nucleotide sequence: TGTGCCAGCAGCTTACGGTCCGGGGAGCTGTTTTTT.

This clonotype has ten or more counts. The chain couples TRBV5-1 to TRBJ1-3; D gene unclear. CDR3 length equals 13 residues. Trimming removed 4 bases at V and 7 bases at J, with 12 bases between. Germline V gene sequence: CDR1 SGHRS, CDR2 YFSETQ. The CDR3 here is CASSPRQVNTIYF. DNA for the CDR3: TGCGCCAGCAGCCCCCGCCAAGTGAACACCATATATTTT.

This clonotype was recorded many times. V gene TRBV7-9 combines with J gene TRBJ2-1, with 9 positions matching TRBD1. CDR1 and CDR2 (germline): SEHNR, FQNEAQ (reference sequence). Trimming removed 5 bases from V and 2 bases from J; junction bases left unmatched: 7. The CDR3 length is 16 residues. The CDR3 DNA is TGTGCCAGCAGCACCCTTAGGACAGGGGCCTACAATGAGCAGTTCTTC. It codes for CASSTLRTGAYNEQFF.

This clonotype appeared many times. The chain carries TRBV9 and TRBJ2-3, with 12 bases fitting TRBD2. There are 19 residues in the CDR3. Germline V lookup: CDR1 SGDLS, CDR2 YYNGEE. V lost 2 bases to trimming and J lost 3 bases; unmatched junction nucleotides: 13. The CDR3 here is CASSVDLGLAGGPTDTQYF. The CDR3 nucleotides read TGTGCCAGCAGCGTGGACCTAGGTCTAGCGGGGGGGCCGACAGATACGCAGTATTTT.

This clonotype came up many times. This chain joins TRBV27 and TRBJ1-2; 7 nucleotides align to TRBD1. With V trimmed by 5 bases and J by 8 bases, 11 bases remained unmatched. Looked up from germline, CDR1 is MNHEY and CDR2 is SMNVEV (reference sequence). This CDR3 comprises 14 residues. CDR3 residues: CASSPGPRGEGYTF. The CDR3 nucleotides are TGTGCCAGCAGTCCGGGACCCAGGGGGGAGGGCTACACCTTC.

In this sample, this clonotype turned up many times. V and J are TRBV11-1 and TRBJ1-1; D gene ambiguous. The CDR3 extends over 15 amino acids. Looked up from germline, CDR1 is SGHAT and CDR2 is FQDESV (reference sequence). Trimming cost V 2 bases and J 3 bases, with 13 bases left between them. The chain's CDR3 is CASSLFRGRDTEAFF. Here the CDR3 DNA reads TGTGCCAGCAGCTTATTTCGAGGGCGGGACACTGAAGCTTTCTTT.

This clonotype was detected ten times or more. The rearrangement joins TRBV28 to TRBJ2-1, with a possible D match to TRBD2 (7 bases). The V gene's germline CDR1 is MDHEN and CDR2 SYDVKM. The CDR3 covers 16 residues. The V and J ends lost 4 bases and 0 bases respectively, with 13 bases between them. The CDR3 reads CASSSGAGASYNEQFF. The CDR3 coding sequence is TGTGCCAGCAGTTCTGGGGCGGGGGCCTCCTACAATGAGCAGTTCTTC.

At least ten counts were recorded for this clonotype. The CDR3 DNA follows: TGCAGTGCAACAGGTGCAACTAATGAAAAACTGTTTTTT. This gives the protein CSATGATNEKLFF. The chain uses TRBV20-1 and TRBJ1-4; a weak D match, TRBD1 (5 bases). Per the germline V gene, CDR1 is DFQATT and CDR2 is SNEGSKA (reference sequence). The CDR3 loop spans 13 amino acids. Trimming removed 6 bases at V and 0 bases at J, with 8 bases between.

Many counts were recorded for this clonotype. This chain joins TRBV20-1 and TRBJ2-7; the match to TRBD2 covers 7 bases. The V gene's germline CDR1 is DFQATT and CDR2 SNEGSKA (reference sequence). V lost 0 bases and J lost 0; bases outside the gene matches: 14. The CDR3 sequence is 18 residues long. The CDR3 sequence is CSARDPQSLAASSYEQYF. The CDR3 DNA is TGCAGTGCTAGAGATCCCCAGTCGCTAGCGGCCTCCTCCTACGAGCAGTACTTC.

This clonotype was detected many times. The chain combines TRBV29-1 with TRBJ1-2, with a weak D call TRBD1 (5 bases). The CDR3 is made up of 14 amino acids. Germline V gives CDR1 SQVTM, CDR2 ANQGSEA. The V gene lost 7 bases and the J gene lost 7 bases, with 22 bases spanning the gap. CDR3 amino acids: CSAEPMGGDRGYTF. The CDR3 bases are TGCAGCGCCGAACCCATGGGAGGGGATCGTGGCTACACCTTC.